What follows are 7 T cell receptor beta chains derived from one specimen sequenced in a study of cytomegalovirus exposure and HLA in healthy donors. With 60 Vbeta and 13 Jbeta primers, the PCR was carried out. Method: immunoSEQ multiplex PCR; TCRdb's copy keeps in-frame clones and lacks some. The data hold roughly 190,000 clones, with approximately 65% observed a single time. Sequencing was carried out using PBMCs. The source of these receptors is a man aged 35-49 years in good health and CMV-seronegative.

V usage is TRBV2 and J usage is TRBJ1-1; 7 bases line up with TRBD1. With 6 bases clipped from V and 2 bases from J, the junction kept 6 bases outside the gene matches. This CDR3 is built from 14 residues. Per the germline V gene, CDR1 is SNHLY and CDR2 is FYNNEI. In DNA form, the CDR3 reads TGTGCCAGCAGGAGACAGGGTTTAAACACTGAAGCTTTCTTT. It encodes CASRRQGLNTEAFF.

The chain joins TRBV4-3 to TRBJ2-3; possibly TRBD2 for D (6 bases). Germline values: CDR1 LGHNA, CDR2 YSLEER. The V end was cut by 4 bases, the J end by 7 bases, with 15 bases between. The CDR3 extends over 14 amino acids. CDR3 protein: CASSPGTLEHTQYF. The CDR3 nucleotides read TGCGCCAGCAGCCCCGGGACTCTTGAGCATACGCAGTATTTT.

The V gene is TRBV7-9, the J gene TRBJ1-1; D not certain. The V gene lost 4 bases and the J gene lost 5 bases, with 17 bases spanning the gap. CDR1 is SEHNR and CDR2 is FQNEAQ in the germline V gene (reference sequence). This CDR3 spans 15 amino acids. CDR3 loop: CASSSRASSGTEAFF. The DNA of the CDR3 is TGTGCCAGCAGCTCCCGGGCCTCCAGCGGGACTGAAGCTTTCTTT.

The rearrangement joins TRBV7-2 to TRBJ2-7; 16 bases fit TRBD2. The CDR3 is 16 residues long. V lost 5 bases, J lost 3 bases, and 4 bases stayed unmatched. Germline values: CDR1 SGHTA, CDR2 FQGNSA. The CDR3 sequence: CASSVGLAGGYYEQYF. The CDR3 DNA reads TGTGCCAGCAGCGTGGGACTAGCGGGGGGGTACTACGAGCAGTACTTC.

J is TRBJ2-4 and V is TRBV27; TRBD1 matches 7 bases. V lost 6 bases and J lost 0; bases outside the gene matches: 5. The CDR3 consists of 15 residues. Germline assignment: CDR1 MNHEY and CDR2 SMNVEV (reference sequence). The CDR3 protein is CASSPDREAKNIQYF. The CDR3 DNA sequence: TGTGCCAGCAGCCCTGACAGGGAAGCCAAAAACATTCAGTACTTC.

V and J are TRBV11-2 and TRBJ2-1, with D unclear. In germline, CDR1 is SGHAT, CDR2 FQNNGV. V lost 4 bases and J 8 bases, leaving 9 bases between the germline ends. This CDR3 region has 12 residues. CDR3 region: CASSSNPYEQFF. In DNA form, the CDR3 reads TGTGCCAGCAGCTCTAACCCCTATGAGCAGTTCTTC.

This sequence joins TRBV19 and TRBJ2-5; 10 bases map to TRBD1. The V gene end was trimmed by 8 bases and the J gene end by 4 bases; junction bases not matched to a gene: 10. Germline CDR1 is LNHDA and CDR2 is SQIVND (reference sequence). The CDR3 runs to 15 residues. CDR3 amino acids: CASSRDRGSRETQYF. In DNA, the CDR3 is TGTGCCAGTTCCCGGGACAGGGGTTCGAGAGAGACCCAGTACTTC.